This record concerns one TCR beta chain sequence. Germline V lookup: CDR1 SGHDT, CDR2 YYEEEE. The CDR3 has 16 amino acids. V lost 4 bases to trimming and J lost 5 bases; unmatched junction nucleotides: 10. This sample stems from a study of T-cell reconstitution after alpha-beta-depleted transplantation in children. Preparing the TCRbeta library involved the use of unique molecular identifiers. Each CDR3 protein is one row after TCRdb ran MiXCR on the PCR reads. This sample has approximately 400,000 distinct CDR3 sequences; roughly 11% occur once, and the top ten carry roughly 6%. The sequence derives from a human donor who donated a stem cell graft to a child with acute myeloid leukemia. The chain has TRBV5-6 and TRBJ2-7; 12 bases align to TRBD2. Material: PBMCs from the stem cell graft donor, obtained from the stem cell graft. The CDR3 region is CASSPLGLAGGNEQYF. CDR3 DNA sequence: TGTGCCAGCAGCCCCCTGGGGCTAGCGGGAGGGAACGAGCAGTACTTC.